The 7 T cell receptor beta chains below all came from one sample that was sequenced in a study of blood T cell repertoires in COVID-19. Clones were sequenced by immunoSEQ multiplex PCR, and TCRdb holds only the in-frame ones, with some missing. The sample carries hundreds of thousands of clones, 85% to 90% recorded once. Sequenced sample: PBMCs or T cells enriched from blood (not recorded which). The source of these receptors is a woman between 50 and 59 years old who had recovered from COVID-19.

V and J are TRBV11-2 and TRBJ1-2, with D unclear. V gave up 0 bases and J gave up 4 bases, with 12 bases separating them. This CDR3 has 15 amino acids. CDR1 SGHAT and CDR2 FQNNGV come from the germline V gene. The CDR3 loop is CASSLDTLVGYGYTF. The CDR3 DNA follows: TGTGCCAGCAGCTTAGATACCCTCGTCGGCTATGGCTACACCTTC.

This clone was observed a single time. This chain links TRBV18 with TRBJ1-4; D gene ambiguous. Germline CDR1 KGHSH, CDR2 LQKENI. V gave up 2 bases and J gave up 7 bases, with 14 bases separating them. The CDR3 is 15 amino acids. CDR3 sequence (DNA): TGTGCCAGCTCACCATCGGCGGCCCTTCGTGAAAAACTGTTTTTT. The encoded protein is CASSPSAALREKLFF. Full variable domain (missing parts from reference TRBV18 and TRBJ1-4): NAGVMQNPRHLVRRRGQEARLRCSPMKGHSHVYWYRQLPEEGLKFMVYLQKENIIDESGMPKERFSAEFPKEGPSILRIQQVVRGDSAAYFCASSPSAALREKLFFGSGTQLSVL.

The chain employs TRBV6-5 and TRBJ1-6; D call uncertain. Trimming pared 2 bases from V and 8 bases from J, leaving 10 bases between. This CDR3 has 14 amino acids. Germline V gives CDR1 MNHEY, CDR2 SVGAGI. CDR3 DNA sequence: TGTGCCAGCAGTTACCGAGGCCCAGATTCACCCCTCCACTTT. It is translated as CASSYRGPDSPLHF.

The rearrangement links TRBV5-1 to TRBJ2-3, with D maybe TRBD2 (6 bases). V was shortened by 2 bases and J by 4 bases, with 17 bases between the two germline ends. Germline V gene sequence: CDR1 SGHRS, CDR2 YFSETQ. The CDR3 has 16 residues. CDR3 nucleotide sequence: TGCGCCAGCAGCTTCGGCGGGACGGGACCGGCAGATACGCAGTATTTT. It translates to CASSFGGTGPADTQYF.

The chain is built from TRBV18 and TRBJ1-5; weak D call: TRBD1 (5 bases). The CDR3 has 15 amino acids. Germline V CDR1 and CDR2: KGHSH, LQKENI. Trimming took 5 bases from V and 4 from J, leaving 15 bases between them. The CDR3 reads CASSSRDQGNQPQHF. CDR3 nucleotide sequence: TGTGCCAGCTCATCCCGCGACCAGGGAAATCAGCCCCAGCATTTT.

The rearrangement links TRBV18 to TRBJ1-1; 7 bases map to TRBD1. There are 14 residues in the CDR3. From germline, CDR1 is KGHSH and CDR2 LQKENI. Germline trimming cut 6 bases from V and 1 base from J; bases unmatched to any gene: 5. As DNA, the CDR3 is TGTGCCAGCTCTGGAGACAGGGCGAACACTGAAGCTTTCTTT. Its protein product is CASSGDRANTEAFF.

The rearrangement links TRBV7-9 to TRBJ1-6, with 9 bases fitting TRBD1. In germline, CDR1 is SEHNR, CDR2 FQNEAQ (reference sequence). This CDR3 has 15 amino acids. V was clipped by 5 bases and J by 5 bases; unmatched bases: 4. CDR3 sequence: CASSTRTGDNSPLHF. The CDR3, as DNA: TGTGCCAGCAGCACGAGGACAGGGGATAATTCACCCCTCCACTTT. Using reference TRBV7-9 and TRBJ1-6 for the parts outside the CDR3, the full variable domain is DTGVSQNPRHKITKRGQNVTFRCDPISEHNRLYWYRQTLGQGPEFLTYFQNEAQLEKSRLLSDRFSAERPKGSFSTLEIQRTEQGDSAMYLCASSTRTGDNSPLHFGNGTRLTVT.